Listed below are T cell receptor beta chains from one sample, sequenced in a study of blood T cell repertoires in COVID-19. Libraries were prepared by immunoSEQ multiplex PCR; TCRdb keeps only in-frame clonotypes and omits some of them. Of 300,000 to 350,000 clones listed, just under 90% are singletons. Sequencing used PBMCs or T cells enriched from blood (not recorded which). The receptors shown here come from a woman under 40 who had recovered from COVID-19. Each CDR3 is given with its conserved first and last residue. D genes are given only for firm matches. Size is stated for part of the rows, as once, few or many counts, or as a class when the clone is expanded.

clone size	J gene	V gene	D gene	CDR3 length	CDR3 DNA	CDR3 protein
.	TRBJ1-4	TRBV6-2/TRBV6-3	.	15	TGTGCCAGCAGTTCCTATGGGGGGAGCGATGAAAAACTGTTTTTT	CASSSYGGSDEKLFF
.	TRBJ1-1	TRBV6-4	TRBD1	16	TGTGCCAGCAGGGACTATACCGAGGGGGCTGGCACTGAAGCTTTCTTT	CASRDYTEGAGTEAFF
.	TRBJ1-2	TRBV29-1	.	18	TGCAGCGTTGAAGGTTCGGCAGGGGCTAGAGTTTTTAACTATGGCTACACCTTC	CSVEGSAGARVFNYGYTF
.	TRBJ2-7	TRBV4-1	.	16	TGCGCCAGCAGCCAAGATGAGGCTCGGTACGTTTACGAGCAGTACTTC	CASSQDEARYVYEQYF
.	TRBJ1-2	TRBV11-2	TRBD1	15	TGTGCCAGCAGTCCCATGGGGGGACAGCAATATGGCTACACCTTC	CASSPMGGQQYGYTF
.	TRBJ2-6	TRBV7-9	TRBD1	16	TGTGCCAGCAGCTTTTACAGGGGGACTGGGGCCAACGTCCTGACTTTC	CASSFYRGTGANVLTF
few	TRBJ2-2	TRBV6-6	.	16	TGTGCCAGCAGTCGATCGGACAGCCTGAACACCGGGGAGCTGTTTTTT	CASSRSDSLNTGELFF
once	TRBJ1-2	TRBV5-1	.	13	TGCGCCAGCAGCTTAACGACCCAGGTTGGCTACACCTTC	CASSLTTQVGYTF
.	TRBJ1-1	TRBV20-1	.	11	TGCAGTGCTAGAAAGGGGGCTGAAGCTTTCTTT	CSARKGAEAFF
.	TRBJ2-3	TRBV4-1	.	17	TGCGCCAGCAGCCAAGAGGGGCCGGGACTGATAACAGATACGCAGTATTTT	CASSQEGPGLITDTQYF
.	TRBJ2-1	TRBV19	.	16	TGTGCCAGTAGTATAGTTCTGAGGGGGACCCACAATGAGCAGTTCTTC	CASSIVLRGTHNEQFF
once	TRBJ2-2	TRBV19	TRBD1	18	TGTGCCAGTAGTACACTGAGGGGACAGGGGAGTGACACCGGGGAGCTGTTTTTT	CASSTLRGQGSDTGELFF
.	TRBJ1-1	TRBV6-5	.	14	TGTGCCAGCAGTTACTCATTAGAGAGGACTGAAGCTTTCTTT	CASSYSLERTEAFF
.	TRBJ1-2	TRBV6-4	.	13	TGTGCCAGCAGCGGGAAACTAGGCTATGGCTACACCTTC	CASSGKLGYGYTF
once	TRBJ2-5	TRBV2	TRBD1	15	TGTGCCAGCGGAGAGGGACAGCACTCTCAAGAGACCCAGTACTTC	CASGEGQHSQETQYF
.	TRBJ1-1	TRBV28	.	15	TGTGCCGTCCTAGAGCCGGGGGGGATGAACACTGAAGCTTTCTTT	CAVLEPGGMNTEAFF
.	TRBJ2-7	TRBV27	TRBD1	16	TGTGCCAGCAGTTTTGACAGGGGCCGCCAGCCCTACGAGCAGTACTTC	CASSFDRGRQPYEQYF
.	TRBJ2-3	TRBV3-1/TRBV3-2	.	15	TGTGCCAGCAGCCATAGGACAGTAAAGACAGATACGCAGTATTTT	CASSHRTVKTDTQYF
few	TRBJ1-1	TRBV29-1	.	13	TGCAGCGTTGTAAGGGGTTTGAACACTGAAGCTTTCTTT	CSVVRGLNTEAFF
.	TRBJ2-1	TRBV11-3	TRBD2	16	TGTGCCAGCAGCTTAGCTGGGACTAGCGGGAGGAATGAGCAGTTCTTC	CASSLAGTSGRNEQFF
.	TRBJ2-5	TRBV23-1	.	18	TGCGCCAGCAGTCAATCGATTTGGTGGCAGGGGACCCAAGAGACCCAGTACTTC	CASSQSIWWQGTQETQYF
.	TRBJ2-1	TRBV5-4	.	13	TGTGCCAGCAGCTTGGGACAGCCGAATGAGCAGTTCTTC	CASSLGQPNEQFF
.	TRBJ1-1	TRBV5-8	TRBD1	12	TGTGCCAGCAGCATATATACAGGGGCTGCTTTCTTT	CASSIYTGAAFF
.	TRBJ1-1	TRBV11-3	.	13	TGTGCCAGCAGCTTACAGGGTGACACTGAAGCTTTCTTT	CASSLQGDTEAFF
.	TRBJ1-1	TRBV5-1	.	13	TGCGCCAGCAGCTTGGGCTCTGGGAGCGAAGCTTTCTTT	CASSLGSGSEAFF
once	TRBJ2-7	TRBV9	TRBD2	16	TGTGCCAGCAGCGTAGGGGGACTAGCTTTTATGAACGAGCAGTACTTC	CASSVGGLAFMNEQYF
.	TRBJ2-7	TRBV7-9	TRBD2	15	TGTGCCAGCAGCTTCCGACTAGCGGGAGACTACGAGCAGTACTTC	CASSFRLAGDYEQYF
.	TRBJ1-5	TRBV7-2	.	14	TGTGCCAGCAGCCTGGACAGATACAATCAGCCCCAGCATTTT	CASSLDRYNQPQHF
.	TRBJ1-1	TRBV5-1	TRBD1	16	TGCGCCAGCAGCTCCGTCCCGGGACAGGTGAACACTGAAGCTTTCTTT	CASSSVPGQVNTEAFF
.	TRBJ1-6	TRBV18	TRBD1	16	TGTGCCAGCTCAGAACAGGGGAGGACCTATAATTCACCCCTCCACTTT	CASSEQGRTYNSPLHF
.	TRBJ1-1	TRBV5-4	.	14	TGTGCCAGCAGCCCGGGACTCCCGAACACTGAAGCTTTCTTT	CASSPGLPNTEAFF
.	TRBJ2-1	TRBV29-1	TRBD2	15	TGCAGCGTGTATGGGACTAGCGGGAGAAACAATGAGCAGTTCTTC	CSVYGTSGRNNEQFF
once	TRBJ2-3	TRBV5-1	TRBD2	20	TGCGCCAGCAGCTCGTGGGGACTAGCGGCAACTCAAACTAGCACAGATACGCAGTATTTT	CASSSWGLAATQTSTDTQYF
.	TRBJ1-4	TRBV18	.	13	TGTGCCAGCTCACAGGGGTTTAATGAAAAACTGTTTTTT	CASSQGFNEKLFF
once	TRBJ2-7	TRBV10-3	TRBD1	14	TGTGCCATCAGTTCCTACGGGACAGCTTACGAGCAGTACTTC	CAISSYGTAYEQYF
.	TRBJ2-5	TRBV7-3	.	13	TGTGCCAGCAGCCTGCTTTCAGGAGAGACCCAGTACTTC	CASSLLSGETQYF
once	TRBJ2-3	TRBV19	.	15	TGTGCCAGTAGTCAAAGGGGCAGCCCCACAGATACGCAGTATTTT	CASSQRGSPTDTQYF
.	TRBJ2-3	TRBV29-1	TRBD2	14	TGCAGCGTCGGGGGGGCGGGAGCTACAGATACGCAGTATTTT	CSVGGAGATDTQYF
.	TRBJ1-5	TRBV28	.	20	TGTGCCAGCAGTTTAATAGGGACATCTCAGTGGGAATATAGCAATCAGCCCCAGCATTTT	CASSLIGTSQWEYSNQPQHF
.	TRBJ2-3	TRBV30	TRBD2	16	TGTGCCTGCCAAAACAACGTCGGCGGGAGGCTGGATACGCAGTATTTT	CACQNNVGGRLDTQYF
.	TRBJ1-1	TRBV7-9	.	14	TGTGCCAGCAGCTTAGAACGGGGAGGGACTGAAGCTTTCTTT	CASSLERGGTEAFF
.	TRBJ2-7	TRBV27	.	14	TGTGCCAGCAGTTTAGCGGGTGGTCCCTACGAGCAGTACTTC	CASSLAGGPYEQYF
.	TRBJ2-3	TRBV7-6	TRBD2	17	TGTGCCAGCAGCTTAGGTCCCACTAGCGGCCCCACAGATACGCAGTATTTT	CASSLGPTSGPTDTQYF
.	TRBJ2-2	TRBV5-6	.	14	TGTGCCAGCAGCTTACAGGGTAACACCGGGGAGCTGTTTTTT	CASSLQGNTGELFF
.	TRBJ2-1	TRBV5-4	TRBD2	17	TGTGCCAGCAGCCCGGGGACTAGCGGGGTGAAATACAATGAGCAGTTCTTC	CASSPGTSGVKYNEQFF
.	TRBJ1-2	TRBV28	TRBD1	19	TGTGCCAGCAGTTTATCCTCCCCCTTGACAGGGGACTCTAACTATGGCTACACCTTC	CASSLSSPLTGDSNYGYTF
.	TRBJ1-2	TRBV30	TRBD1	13	TGTGCCTGGTCCCGGACAGGAGGCAAGGGCTACACCTTC	CAWSRTGGKGYTF
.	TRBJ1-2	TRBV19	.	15	TGTGCCACCCCCCAGGCAGCTCATTTAAACTATGGCTACACCTTC	CATPQAAHLNYGYTF
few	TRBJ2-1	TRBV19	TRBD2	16	TGTGCCAGTAGTATGGCTAGCGGGAGGAGTTTGAATGAGCAGTTCTTC	CASSMASGRSLNEQFF
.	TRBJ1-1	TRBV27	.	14	TGTGCCAGCAGTCTACATGGAGGTCTCGCTGAAGCTTTCTTT	CASSLHGGLAEAFF
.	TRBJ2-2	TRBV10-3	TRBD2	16	TGTGCCATCAGTGAACTAGCGGGAGTTGACACCGGGGAGCTGTTTTTT	CAISELAGVDTGELFF
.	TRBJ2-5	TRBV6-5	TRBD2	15	TGTGCCAGCAGTTGGGGACTAGCGGGAGAGGCGACCCAGTACTTC	CASSWGLAGEATQYF
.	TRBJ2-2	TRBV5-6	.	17	TGTGCCAGCAGCTTGGCTTCAGGGTGGAGTGTACCCGGGGAGCTGTTTTTT	CASSLASGWSVPGELFF
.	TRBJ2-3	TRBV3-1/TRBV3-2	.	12	TGTGCCAGCAGCCCCCACGTGGGCACGCAGTATTTT	CASSPHVGTQYF
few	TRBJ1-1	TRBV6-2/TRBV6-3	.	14	TGTGCCAGCAGTTACTCGTGGGAGGTCACTGAAGCTTTCTTT	CASSYSWEVTEAFF
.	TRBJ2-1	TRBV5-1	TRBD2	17	TGCGCCAGCAGCTTGGCCGGGGCGGGAGTTGTTTACAATGAGCAGTTCTTC	CASSLAGAGVVYNEQFF